This TCR beta chain was identified during a study of siplizumab effects on memory and regulatory T cells (dated by TCRdb to the late 2010s). General notes on the study: The study looked at the effect of siplizumab, an anti-CD2 antibody, on alloreactive T-cell subsets in allogeneic mixed lymphocyte reactions made from human PBMCs. The paper as a whole reports these results and caveats: Greater diversity appeared to be present in unstimulated naive T cells than in memory T cells, and a substantial contribution to the alloresponse seemed to be made by naive cells. Whether proliferating Tregs from siplizumab cultures were suppressive was not functionally confirmed. For roughly 75-95% of proliferating CD4+ or CD8+ clones, no naive or memory phenotype could be assigned. In reactions with siplizumab, an average of about 69% of mappable alloreactive CD4+ clones were Treg-derived, compared with approximately 29% in control reactions. Sequences below about 10^-5 frequency were poorly captured, so only a minor fraction of alloreactive clones could be mapped to unstimulated subsets. The cumulative frequency of alloreactive sequences that could be traced back to unstimulated CD4+ memory T cells was significantly reduced by siplizumab.

The V end loses 1 base and the J end loses 4 bases, and a stretch of 10 bases separates them. The CDR3 sequence holds 15 residues, the cysteine and phenylalanine included. The retained sequence is limited to the CDR3, 45 bases, with the frame set at the first base. The CDR1 and CDR2 encoded by the germline V gene are SGHTA and FQGNSA. Details on this clone: The antigen it binds to is not known. Base-call qualities are not available, and no considerably larger clone is one nucleotide away.

Library preparation employed the immunoSEQ multiplex PCR assay. The deep sequencing platform assayed about 10^5 TCR templates per sample. Genomic DNA extracted from sorted T cells was used for TCRbeta CDR3 sequencing. In the source study's methods: Clonal analysis of TCRbeta CDR3 data was done in the R programming language. Unstimulated samples were compared with post-reaction CFSE-low samples to define alloreactive CD4+ and CD8+ clones. Regulatory or non-regulatory origin of alloreactive CD4+ clones was assigned by matching sequences to the sorted unstimulated Treg and non-Treg repertoires. TCRdb limited this immuneACCESS table to in-frame rearrangements with V and J called. A share of clones is missing; checked studies link under half to unresolved V genes, and the rest is unexplained. V, J and clone size derive from that table, while D and trimming were established from the DNA sequence. Across this sample there are roughly 50,000 clones, with under 98% seen only once. The biggest ten clones account for approximately 0.6% of the sample.

Additional sequencing covered unstimulated subsets from a few donor pairs, namely CD8+ effector memory, CD4+ naive, CD8+ TEMRA, CD4+ memory and CD8+ naive. Sorted unstimulated T cells and proliferating T cells recovered from mixed lymphocyte reactions were subjected to TCRbeta CDR3 sequencing. Fresh whole blood from about 11 HLA-typed healthy donors was used as the source from which PBMCs were isolated. The clonotype comes from a human donor in good health. Recombination joined TRBV7-2 with TRBJ1-4; the D gene is unclear. The sample comprised naive CD4+ T cells sorted from blood. This specimen's cell subset or site label, per the study, means: unstimulated naive T cells. The nucleotides read TGTGCCAGCAGCTTAGATCCTTCCGGTAATGAAAAACTGTTTTTT. Translation gives CASSLDPSGNEKLFF.